This T cell receptor beta chain was identified during a study of shared clonotypes between healthy human individuals. Germline V gene data show CDR1 as SGHRS and CDR2 as YFSETQ. The CDR3 runs 16 residues. Trimming removed 2 bases at V and 0 bases at J, with 11 bases between. Sequencing used immunoSEQ multiplex PCR; TCRdb keeps in-frame clones, though not all of them. The data contain roughly 500,000 clones, roughly 83% of them singletons. The V and J genes are TRBV5-1 and TRBJ2-2; a possible D gene is TRBD2 (5 bases). Sequenced sample: PBMCs. This receptor was identified in a woman in her 40s in good health. Some clones in this sample may be carry-over from other donors' samples. The DNA of the CDR3 is TGCGCCAGCAGCTTTACAAGGACTTCGAACACCGGGGAGCTGTTTTTT. As protein: CASSFTRTSNTGELFF.